The subject of this entry is one T cell receptor (beta chain). Its specificity is unknown. Documented time point: week 35, safety follow-up. Every vaccine dose comprised 300 ug of mutant IDH1 20-mer peptide plus topical imiquimod. Every donor had a new WHO grade 3 or 4 astrocytoma that was IDH1-mutant, with loss of nuclear ATRX. Using immunoSEQ multiplex PCR, the repertoire was profiled, and TCRdb retains in-frame clones only, with some absent. The sample has tens of thousands of clones, roughly 76% seen once; the top ten hold under 6%. The data stem from a study of a mutant IDH1 vaccine in newly diagnosed glioma. Study summary: Onset of vaccination occurred 4-6 weeks following radiotherapy alone, or with temozolomide cycles. Most patients had radiochemotherapy with temozolomide before enrollment; others had one alone.

Overall study findings and caveats: Induction of immune responses by the vaccine occurred in about 92% of patients.

V lost 8 bases and J lost 4; bases outside the gene matches: 11. Germline V gene sequence: CDR1 MNHEY, CDR2 SVGAGI. There are 15 residues in the CDR3. This specimen was PBMCs, taken from a glioma patient whose treatment included an IDH1 peptide vaccine. The sequence came from a man aged 40-55 years with glioma. The V gene is TRBV6-5, the J gene TRBJ2-7; 10 bases agree with TRBD2. Here the CDR3 DNA reads TGTGCCAGCCGATTACAAGGGACTAGCGCGTACGAGCAGTACTTC. It codes for CASRLQGTSAYEQYF.